The 18 T cell receptor beta chains reported below all come from one sample, sequenced in a study of cytomegalovirus exposure and HLA in healthy donors. 60 Vbeta and 13 Jbeta primers were used in PCR. TCRdb's table, derived via immunoSEQ multiplex PCR, lists solely in-frame clones and lacks some. The data hold under 150,000 clones, with around 69% observed a single time. Sequenced sample: PBMCs. The receptors here all came from a human donor in good health.

This rearrangement joins TRBV7-2 to TRBJ1-3, with D tentatively TRBD1 (6 bases). CDR1 is SGHTA, CDR2 FQGNSA, per germline. V gave up 3 bases and J gave up 3 bases, with 9 bases separating them. This CDR3 comprises 14 residues. CDR3 nucleotide sequence: TGTGCCAGCAGCTTGTCAGGGGTTGGAAACACCATATATTTT. As protein: CASSLSGVGNTIYF.

The rearrangement uses TRBV15 and TRBJ1-1, with D possibly matching TRBD1 (5 bases). The CDR3 spans 15 residues. The V end lost 7 bases, the J end lost 6 bases, and 21 bases lay between the germline ends. Per the germline V gene, CDR1 is LNHNV and CDR2 is YYDKDF (reference sequence). The DNA of the CDR3 is TGTGCCACCAAGGTTCGAGGAGGGCGGGGGGCTGAAGCTTTCTTT. Its translation is CATKVRGGRGAEAFF.

The rearrangement links TRBV7-2 to TRBJ1-4; tentatively, D is TRBD1 (6 bases). This CDR3 spans 15 amino acids. The germline V and J ends were trimmed by 5 bases and 8 bases, with 18 bases remaining between them. Germline CDR1 is SGHTA and CDR2 is FQGNSA. The CDR3 loop is CASSPIGQLDEKLFF. For the CDR3, the DNA is TGTGCCAGCAGCCCTATCGGACAGCTAGACGAAAAACTGTTTTTT.

This clone has more than one count but fewer than ten. The rearrangement joins TRBV6-5 to TRBJ1-2; 7 bases match TRBD1. This CDR3 is 15 amino acids long. Germline V gene lookup returns CDR1 MNHEY and CDR2 SVGAGI. The V segment lost 2 bases and the J segment 8 bases; nucleotides outside the gene matches: 11. CDR3 nucleotide sequence: TGTGCCAGCAGTTACACGGTACAGGGGTCAGGCGGCTACACCTTC. Its protein product is CASSYTVQGSGGYTF.

The chain joins TRBV7-3 to TRBJ2-7; weak D call: TRBD2 (5 bases). V dropped 3 bases and J dropped 7 bases, with 13 bases sitting between them. Per the germline V gene, CDR1 is SGHTA and CDR2 is FQGTGA. The CDR3 is 13 amino acids. The CDR3 loop reads CASSFTAPGEQYF. The CDR3 DNA reads as TGTGCCAGCAGCTTTACGGCCCCGGGGGAGCAGTACTTC. The whole variable domain, filled in from reference TRBV7-3 and TRBJ2-7, reads GAGVSQTPSNKVTEKGKYVELRCDPISGHTALYWYRQSLGQGPEFLIYFQGTGAADDSGLPNDRFFAVRPEGSVSTLKIQRTERGDSAVYLCASSFTAPGEQYFGPGTRLTVT.

The chain couples TRBV25-1 to TRBJ1-1, with a weak D call TRBD1 (6 bases). There are 15 residues in the CDR3. Looked up from germline, CDR1 is MGHDK and CDR2 is SYGVNS. The germline V and J ends were trimmed by 5 bases and 5 bases, with 18 bases remaining between them. The CDR3 DNA follows: TGTGCCAGCAGTAACCCCGGGACAAAGGAGACTGAAGCTTTCTTT. This sequence encodes CASSNPGTKETEAFF.

This chain connects TRBV27 to TRBJ2-1, with D hard to call. Germline values: CDR1 MNHEY, CDR2 SMNVEV (reference sequence). CDR3 length: 11 amino acids. Trimming took 5 bases from V and 7 from J, leaving 6 bases between them. The CDR3 reads CASSHKNEQFF. The CDR3 DNA reads as TGTGCCAGCAGTCACAAGAATGAGCAGTTCTTC.

V usage is TRBV7-9 and J usage is TRBJ1-4; the match to TRBD1 covers 8 bases. Germline V gene data show CDR1 as SEHNR and CDR2 as FQNEAQ (reference sequence). The length of the CDR3 is 15 residues. With V trimmed by 5 bases and J by 7 bases, 9 bases remained unmatched. The CDR3 loop is CASSAVQGGSEKLFF. In nucleotides, the CDR3 is TGTGCCAGCAGCGCCGTACAGGGGGGGAGTGAAAAACTGTTTTTT.

The chain combines TRBV9 with TRBJ2-5, with 9 nucleotides matching TRBD2. Trimming removed 0 bases from V and 2 bases from J; junction bases left unmatched: 5. This CDR3 has 16 amino acids. The germline gives CDR1 SGDLS, CDR2 YYNGEE. For the CDR3, the DNA is TGTGCCAGCAGCGTAGGGGGACTAGCACCGCAAGAGACCCAGTACTTC. It translates to CASSVGGLAPQETQYF.

DNA of the CDR3: TGCGCCAGCAGCCAAGATGCGCTAGATACGCAGTATTTT. This translates into CASSQDALDTQYF. The V call is TRBV4-3, the J call TRBJ2-3; D remains unclear. Germline loops: CDR1 LGHNA, CDR2 YSLEER. Trimming stripped 0 bases from V and 5 bases from J, with 6 bases between. CDR3 length: 13 residues.

J is TRBJ2-1 and V is TRBV23-1; TRBD1 matches 9 bases. TRBV23-1 is given ORF status, its function remaining uncertain. CDR3 length: 15 residues. The V and J ends lost 3 bases and 8 bases, in that order; junction bases with no gene match: 8. DNA for the CDR3: TGCGCCAGCAGTCACACTAACAGGGGGCGAGATGAGCAGTTCTTC. Amino acid sequence: CASSHTNRGRDEQFF.

The rearrangement joins TRBV11-2 to TRBJ1-5; D gene unclear. Trimming cost V 1 base and J 2 bases, with 12 bases left between them. The CDR3 is made up of 16 amino acids. Germline-derived CDR1 and CDR2 are SGHAT and FQNNGV. The CDR3 spells CASSLVSRGGNQPQHF. The CDR3 bases are TGTGCCAGCAGCTTAGTTTCTCGGGGAGGCAATCAGCCCCAGCATTTT.

The rearrangement links TRBV30 to TRBJ1-1; maybe TRBD1 (5 bases). V gave up 3 bases and J gave up 5 bases, with 10 bases separating them. Germline-derived CDR1 and CDR2 are GTSNPN and SVGIG (reference sequence). CDR3 length: 12 amino acids. The CDR3 region is CAWSRGLTEAFF. CDR3 nucleotides: TGTGCCTGGAGCCGGGGGTTAACTGAAGCTTTCTTT.

This clone turned up a few times. The chain employs TRBV11-3 and TRBJ1-6, with a weak D call TRBD1 (5 bases). Deletions cut 1 base from V and 5 bases from J, with 18 bases between. CDR1 and CDR2 (germline): SGHNT, YENEEA. The CDR3 is made up of 18 amino acids. CDR3 DNA: TGTGCCAGCAGCTTAGGGACACCTGCCCCGCAAAATAATTCACCCCTCCACTTT. It specifies CASSLGTPAPQNNSPLHF.

The rearrangement links TRBV6-5 to TRBJ1-3; TRBD1 is a possible D gene (6 bases). The CDR3 is 15 amino acids. Trimming shortened V by 6 bases and J by 4 bases, and 16 bases separated the two germline ends. Germline V CDR1 and CDR2: MNHEY, SVGAGI. CDR3 sequence: CASSHRSGVGNTIYF. CDR3 bases: TGTGCCAGCAGCCACCGGTCAGGGGTGGGAAACACCATATATTTT.

The chain has TRBV28 and TRBJ2-4, with 7 bases identical to TRBD2. The CDR3 loop spans 15 amino acids. V was pared by 7 bases and J by 0 bases, with 6 bases of the junction left unmatched. From germline, CDR1 is MDHEN and CDR2 SYDVKM. CDR3: CASTWGGVAKNIQYF. The CDR3 DNA is TGTGCCAGCACCTGGGGGGGAGTAGCCAAAAACATTCAGTACTTC.

The gene calls are TRBV5-1 and TRBJ2-7; D not resolved. The CDR3 is made up of 14 amino acids. Germline assignment: CDR1 SGHRS and CDR2 YFSETQ. V lost 4 bases, J lost 2 bases, and 13 bases lay in between. CDR3 DNA sequence: TGCGCCAGCAGCCCCCTGACACTTGCCTACGAGCAGTACTTC. It yields the protein CASSPLTLAYEQYF. Variable domain in full (rest from reference TRBV5-1 and TRBJ2-7): KAGVTQTPRYLIKTRGQQVTLSCSPISGHRSVSWYQQTPGQGLQFLFEYFSETQRNKGNFPGRFSGRQFSNSRSEMNVSTLELGDSALYLCASSPLTLAYEQYFGPGTRLTVT.

The chain combines TRBV28 with TRBJ2-5; D might be TRBD1 (6 bases). Germline V gene lookup returns CDR1 MDHEN and CDR2 SYDVKM. Deletions cut 4 bases from V and 2 bases from J, with 8 bases between. CDR3 length equals 13 residues. CDR3 DNA: TGTGCCAGCAGTTCGGACAGTCAAGAGACCCAGTACTTC. Protein sequence: CASSSDSQETQYF.